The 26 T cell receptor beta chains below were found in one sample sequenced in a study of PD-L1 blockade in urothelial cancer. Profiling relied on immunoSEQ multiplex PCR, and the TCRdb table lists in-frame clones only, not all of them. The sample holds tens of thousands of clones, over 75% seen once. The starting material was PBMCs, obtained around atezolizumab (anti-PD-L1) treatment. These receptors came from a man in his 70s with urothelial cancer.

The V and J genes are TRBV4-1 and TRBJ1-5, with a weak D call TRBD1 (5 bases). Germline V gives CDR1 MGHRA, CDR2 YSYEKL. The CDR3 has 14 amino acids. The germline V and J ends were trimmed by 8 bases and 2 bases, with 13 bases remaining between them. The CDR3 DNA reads TGCGCCAGCGGCGGGGGAGGACGCAATCAGCCCCAGCATTTT. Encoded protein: CASGGGGRNQPQHF.

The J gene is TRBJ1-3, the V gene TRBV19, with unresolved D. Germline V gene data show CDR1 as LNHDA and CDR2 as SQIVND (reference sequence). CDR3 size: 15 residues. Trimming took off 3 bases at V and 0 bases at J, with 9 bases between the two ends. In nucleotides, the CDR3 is TGTGCCAGTAGTATGCAGGCGGGCTCTGGAAACACCATATATTTT. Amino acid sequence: CASSMQAGSGNTIYF.

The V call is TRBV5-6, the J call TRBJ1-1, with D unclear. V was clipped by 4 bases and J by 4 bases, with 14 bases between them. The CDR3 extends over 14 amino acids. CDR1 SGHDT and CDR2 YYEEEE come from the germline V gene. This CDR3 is CASSPPRLSTEAFF. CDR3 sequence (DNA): TGTGCCAGCAGCCCCCCGCGGCTGAGCACTGAAGCTTTCTTT.

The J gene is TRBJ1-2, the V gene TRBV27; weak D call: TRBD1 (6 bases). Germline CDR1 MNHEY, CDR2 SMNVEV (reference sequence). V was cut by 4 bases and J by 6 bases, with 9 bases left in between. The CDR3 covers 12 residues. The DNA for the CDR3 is TGTGCCAGCAGTTCCAACAGGGATGGCTACACCTTC. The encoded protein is CASSSNRDGYTF.

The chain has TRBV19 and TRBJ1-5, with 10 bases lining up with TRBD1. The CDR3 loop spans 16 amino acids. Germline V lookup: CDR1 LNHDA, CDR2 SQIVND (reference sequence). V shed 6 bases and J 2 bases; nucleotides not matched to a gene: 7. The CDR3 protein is CASRRTGTGGNQPQHF. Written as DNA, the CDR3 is TGTGCCAGTAGGAGGACCGGGACAGGGGGCAATCAGCCCCAGCATTTT. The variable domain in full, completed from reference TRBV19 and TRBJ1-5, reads DGGITQSPKYLFRKEGQNVTLSCEQNLNHDAMYWYRQDPGQGLRLIYYSQIVNDFQKGDIAEGYSVSREKKESFPLTVTSAQKNPTAFYLCASRRTGTGGNQPQHFGDGTRLSIL.

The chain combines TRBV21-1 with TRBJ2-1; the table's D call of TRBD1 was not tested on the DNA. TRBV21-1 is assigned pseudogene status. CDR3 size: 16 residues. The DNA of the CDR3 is TGTGCCAGCAGCAAATGGAGGACAGACTCCTACAATGAGCAGTTCTTC. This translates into CASSKWRTDSYNEQFF.

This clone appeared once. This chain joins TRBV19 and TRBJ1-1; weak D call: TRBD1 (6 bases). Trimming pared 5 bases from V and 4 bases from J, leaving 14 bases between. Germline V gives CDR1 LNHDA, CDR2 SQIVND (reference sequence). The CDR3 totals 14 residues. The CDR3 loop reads CASSGIGGLTEAFF. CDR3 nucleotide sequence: TGTGCCAGTAGTGGCATCGGGGGGCTCACTGAAGCTTTCTTT.

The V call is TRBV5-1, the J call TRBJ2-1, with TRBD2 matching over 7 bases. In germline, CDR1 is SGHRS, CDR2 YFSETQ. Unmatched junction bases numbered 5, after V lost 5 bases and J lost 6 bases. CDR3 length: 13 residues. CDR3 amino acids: CASRGRELNEQFF. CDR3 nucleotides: TGCGCCAGCAGGGGGAGGGAGCTCAATGAGCAGTTCTTC.

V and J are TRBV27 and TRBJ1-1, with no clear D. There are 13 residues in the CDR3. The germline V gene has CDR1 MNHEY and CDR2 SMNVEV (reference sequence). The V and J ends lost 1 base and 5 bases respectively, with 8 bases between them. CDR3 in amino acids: CASSLLADTEAFF. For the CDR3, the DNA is TGTGCCAGCAGTTTATTGGCCGATACTGAAGCTTTCTTT.

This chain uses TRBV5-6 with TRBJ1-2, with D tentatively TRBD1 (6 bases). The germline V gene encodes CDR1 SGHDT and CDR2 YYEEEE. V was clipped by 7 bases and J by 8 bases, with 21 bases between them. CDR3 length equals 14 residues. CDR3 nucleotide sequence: TGTGCCAGCCACGGACAGTCAAGTCAATGGGGCTACACCTTC. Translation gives CASHGQSSQWGYTF.

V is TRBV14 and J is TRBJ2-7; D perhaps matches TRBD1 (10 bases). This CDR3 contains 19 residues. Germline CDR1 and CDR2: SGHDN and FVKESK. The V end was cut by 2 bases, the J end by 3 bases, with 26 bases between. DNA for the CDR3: TGTGCCAGCAGCCAATTCGACAGGGGGCTGACTAGCGGCTACTACGAGCAGTACTTC. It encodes CASSQFDRGLTSGYYEQYF. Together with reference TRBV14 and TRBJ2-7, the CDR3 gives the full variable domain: EAGVTQFPSHSVIEKGQTVTLRCDPISGHDNLYWYRRVMGKEIKFLLHFVKESKQDESGMPNNRFLAERTGGTYSTLKVQPAELEDSGVYFCASSQFDRGLTSGYYEQYFGPGTRLTVT.

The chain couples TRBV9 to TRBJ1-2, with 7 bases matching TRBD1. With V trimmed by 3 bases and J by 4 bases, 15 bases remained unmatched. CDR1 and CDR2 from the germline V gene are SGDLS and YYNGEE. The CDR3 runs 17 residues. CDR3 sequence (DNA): TGTGCCAGCAGCGCCTCCGGGACAGAGCATGTTGGCTATGGCTACACCTTC. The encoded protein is CASSASGTEHVGYGYTF.

This CDR3 is CASSVFNGEQFF. CDR3 nucleotide sequence: TGTGCCAGCAGTGTATTCAACGGTGAGCAGTTCTTC. V gene TRBV2 combines with J gene TRBJ2-1; D uncertain. The CDR3 is 12 amino acids. Trimming removed 4 bases at V and 9 bases at J, with 10 bases between. Germline CDR1 reads SNHLY; CDR2 reads FYNNEI.

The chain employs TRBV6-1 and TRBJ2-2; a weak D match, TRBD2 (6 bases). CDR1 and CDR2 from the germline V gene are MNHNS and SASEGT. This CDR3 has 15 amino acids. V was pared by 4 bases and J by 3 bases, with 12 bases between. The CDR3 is CASSARRADTGELFF. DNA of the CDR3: TGTGCCAGCAGTGCCCGGAGGGCGGACACCGGGGAGCTGTTTTTT.

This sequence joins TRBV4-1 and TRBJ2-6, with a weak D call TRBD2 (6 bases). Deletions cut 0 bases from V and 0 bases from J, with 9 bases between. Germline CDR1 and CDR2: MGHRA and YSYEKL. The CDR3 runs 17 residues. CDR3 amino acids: CASSQDKEGSGANVLTF. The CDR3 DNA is TGCGCCAGCAGCCAAGATAAGGAGGGCTCTGGGGCCAACGTCCTGACTTTC.

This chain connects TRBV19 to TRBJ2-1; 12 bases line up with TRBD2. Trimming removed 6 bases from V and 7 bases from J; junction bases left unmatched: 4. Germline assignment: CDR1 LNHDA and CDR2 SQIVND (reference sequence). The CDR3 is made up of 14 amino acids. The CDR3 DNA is TGTGCCAGTAGGACTAGCGGGAGTGGAAATGAGCAGTTCTTC. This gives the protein CASRTSGSGNEQFF.

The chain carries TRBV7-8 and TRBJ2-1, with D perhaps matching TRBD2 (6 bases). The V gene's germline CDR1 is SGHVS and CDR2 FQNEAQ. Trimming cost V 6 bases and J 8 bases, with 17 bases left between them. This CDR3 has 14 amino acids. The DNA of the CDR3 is TGTGCCAGCAGTCTCCGGGACTCCTTGGATGAGCAGTTCTTC. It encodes CASSLRDSLDEQFF.

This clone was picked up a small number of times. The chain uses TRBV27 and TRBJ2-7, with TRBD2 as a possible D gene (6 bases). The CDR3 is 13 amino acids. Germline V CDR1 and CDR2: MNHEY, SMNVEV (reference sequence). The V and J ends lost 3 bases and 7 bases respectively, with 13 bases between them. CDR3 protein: CASSLGGKQEQYF. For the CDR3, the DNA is TGTGCCAGCAGTTTGGGCGGGAAACAGGAGCAGTACTTC.

CDR3 in amino acids: CASSSTGERGYTF. The CDR3, as DNA: TGTGCCAGCAGTTCGACAGGGGAGCGAGGCTACACCTTC. The rearrangement uses TRBV6-5 and TRBJ1-2, with TRBD1 matching 8 bases. Germline CDR1 MNHEY, CDR2 SVGAGI. With V trimmed by 4 bases and J by 8 bases, 6 bases remained unmatched. This CDR3 has 13 amino acids.

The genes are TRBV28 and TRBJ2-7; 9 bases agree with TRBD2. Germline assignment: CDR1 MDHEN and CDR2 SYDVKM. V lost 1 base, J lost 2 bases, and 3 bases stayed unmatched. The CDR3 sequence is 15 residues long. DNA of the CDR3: TGTGCCAGCAGTTTATTCGGCGGGAGGGCCTACGAGCAGTACTTC. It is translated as CASSLFGGRAYEQYF.

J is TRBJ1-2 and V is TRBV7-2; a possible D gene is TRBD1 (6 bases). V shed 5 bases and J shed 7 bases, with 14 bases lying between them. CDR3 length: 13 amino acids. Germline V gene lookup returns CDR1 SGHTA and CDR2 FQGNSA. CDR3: CASSPTGEFGYTF. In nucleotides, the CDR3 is TGTGCCAGCAGCCCGACAGGAGAGTTTGGCTACACCTTC.

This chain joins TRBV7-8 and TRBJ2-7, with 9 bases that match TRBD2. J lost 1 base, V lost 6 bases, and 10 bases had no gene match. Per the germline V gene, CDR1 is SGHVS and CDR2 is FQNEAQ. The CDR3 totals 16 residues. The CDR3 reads CASSSSGLAISYEQYF. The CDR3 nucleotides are TGTGCCAGCAGTTCCTCGGGACTAGCTATATCCTACGAGCAGTACTTC.

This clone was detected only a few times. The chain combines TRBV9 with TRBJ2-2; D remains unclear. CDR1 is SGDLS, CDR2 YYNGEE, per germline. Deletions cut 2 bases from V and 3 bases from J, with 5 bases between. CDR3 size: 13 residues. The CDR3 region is CASSVEDTGELFF. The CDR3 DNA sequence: TGTGCCAGCAGCGTCGAGGACACCGGGGAGCTGTTTTTT. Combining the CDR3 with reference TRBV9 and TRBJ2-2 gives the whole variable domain DSGVTQTPKHLITATGQRVTLRCSPRSGDLSVYWYQQSLDQGLQFLIQYYNGEERAKGNILERFSAQQFPDLHSELNLSSLELGDSALYFCASSVEDTGELFFGEGSRLTVL.

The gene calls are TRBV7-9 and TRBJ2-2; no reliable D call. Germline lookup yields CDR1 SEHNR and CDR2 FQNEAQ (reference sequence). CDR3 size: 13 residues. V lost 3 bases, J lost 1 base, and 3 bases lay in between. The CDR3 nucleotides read TGTGCCAGCAGCTTCCTGAACACCGGGGAGCTGTTTTTT. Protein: CASSFLNTGELFF.

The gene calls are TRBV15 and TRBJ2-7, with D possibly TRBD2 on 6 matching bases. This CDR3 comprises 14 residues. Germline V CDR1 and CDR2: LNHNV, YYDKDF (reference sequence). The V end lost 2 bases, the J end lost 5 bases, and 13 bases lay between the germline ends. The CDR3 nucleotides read TGTGCCACCAGCAGACAGGGAGGTGTCCACGAGCAGTACTTC. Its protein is CATSRQGGVHEQYF.

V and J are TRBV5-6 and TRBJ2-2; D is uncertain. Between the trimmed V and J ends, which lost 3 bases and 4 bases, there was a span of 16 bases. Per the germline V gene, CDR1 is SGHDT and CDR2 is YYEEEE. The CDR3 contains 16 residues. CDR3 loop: CASSSPFRSGTGELFF. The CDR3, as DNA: TGTGCCAGCAGCTCACCTTTTCGGTCGGGCACCGGGGAGCTGTTTTTT.